The 7 T cell receptor beta chains listed next were all sequenced from one sample in a study of cytomegalovirus exposure and HLA in healthy donors. The PCR had 60 Vbeta and 13 Jbeta primers. TCRdb keeps only in-frame clones here, not all; method: immunoSEQ multiplex PCR. Of some 150,000 clones listed, approximately 10% were seen once; the top ten hold more than 6.5%. The material sequenced was PBMCs. The receptors were sampled from a woman in her thirties or forties in good health and CMV-seropositive.

This clone appeared a few times. J is TRBJ2-7 and V is TRBV5-8, with 8 positions matching TRBD1. This CDR3 has 15 amino acids. In germline, CDR1 is SGHTS, CDR2 YDEGEE. Trimming removed 1 base from V and 1 base from J; junction bases left unmatched: 4. The CDR3 nucleotides are TGTGCCAGCAGCTTGCCAGGGGGCCGATCCTACGAGCAGTACTTC. Encoded protein: CASSLPGGRSYEQYF.

The chain employs TRBV18 and TRBJ2-7, with 8 bases that match TRBD1. Germline V gene lookup returns CDR1 KGHSH and CDR2 LQKENI. V gave up 2 bases and J gave up 1 base; unmatched junction bases: 10. This CDR3 has 17 amino acids. The CDR3 region has the DNA TGTGCCAGCTCACCAGGAACGCGCCAGGGGGCTTCCTACGAGCAGTACTTC. Encoded protein: CASSPGTRQGASYEQYF.

This chain uses TRBV10-3 with TRBJ2-7; 8 nucleotides line up with TRBD2. In germline, CDR1 is ENHRY, CDR2 SYGVKD. Unmatched junction bases numbered 6, after V lost 7 bases and J lost 4 bases. The CDR3 spans 13 residues. The chain's CDR3 is CAINSGAGYEQYF. The CDR3 nucleotides read TGTGCCATCAATAGCGGGGCCGGTTACGAGCAGTACTTC.

The chain has TRBV19 and TRBJ1-4, with 12 nucleotides matching TRBD1. Trimming removed 6 bases from V and 7 bases from J; junction bases left unmatched: 3. The CDR3 length is 14 residues. The germline V gene has CDR1 LNHDA and CDR2 SQIVND (reference sequence). CDR3 nucleotide sequence: TGTGCCAGTAGGGGACAGGGGGCGCGTGAAAAACTGTTTTTT. Translated, it gives CASRGQGAREKLFF. The full variable domain, rest sourced from reference TRBV19 and TRBJ1-4, is DGGITQSPKYLFRKEGQNVTLSCEQNLNHDAMYWYRQDPGQGLRLIYYSQIVNDFQKGDIAEGYSVSREKKESFPLTVTSAQKNPTAFYLCASRGQGAREKLFFGSGTQLSVL.

This clone came up a few times. The V call is TRBV14, the J call TRBJ1-1; D not certain. The CDR3 has 13 amino acids. Trimming left V 4 bases short and J 7 bases short, with 13 bases between. In germline, CDR1 is SGHDN, CDR2 FVKESK. The CDR3 DNA is TGTGCCAGCAGCCTATTGTTACAGAGTGAAGCTTTCTTT. Residues: CASSLLLQSEAFF.

The chain's CDR3 is CASSPRTGGSYEQYF. The CDR3 nucleotides are TGTGCCAGCAGCCCTAGGACAGGGGGTTCCTACGAGCAGTACTTC. The chain employs TRBV7-8 and TRBJ2-7; TRBD1 agrees at 10 bases. This CDR3 has 15 amino acids. Germline V gives CDR1 SGHVS, CDR2 FQNEAQ. The junction had 5 bases not matched to a gene; V was cut back by 5 bases and J by 1 base.

The chain employs TRBV19 and TRBJ1-3, with D tentatively TRBD1 (5 bases). V was cut by 5 bases and J by 2 bases, with 10 bases left in between. Per the germline V gene, CDR1 is LNHDA and CDR2 is SQIVND (reference sequence). The length of the CDR3 is 14 residues. The CDR3 loop is CASSGDSTGNTIYF. The DNA of the CDR3 is TGTGCCAGTAGTGGAGACAGTACTGGAAACACCATATATTTT.